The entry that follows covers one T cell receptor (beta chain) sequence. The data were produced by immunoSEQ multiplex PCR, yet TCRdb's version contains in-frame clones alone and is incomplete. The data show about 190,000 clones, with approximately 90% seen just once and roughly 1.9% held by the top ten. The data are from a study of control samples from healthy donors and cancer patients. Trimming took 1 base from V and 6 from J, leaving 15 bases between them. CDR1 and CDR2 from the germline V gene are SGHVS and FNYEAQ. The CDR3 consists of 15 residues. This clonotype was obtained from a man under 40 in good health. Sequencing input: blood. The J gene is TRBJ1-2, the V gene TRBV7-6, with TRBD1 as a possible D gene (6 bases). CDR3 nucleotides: TGTGCCAGCAGCTTAGAGGCGGGGGGGCGAGATGGCTACACCTTC. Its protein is CASSLEAGGRDGYTF.